A single sample gave rise to the 21 T cell receptor beta chains below, sequenced in a study of T-cell reconstitution after alpha-beta-depleted transplantation in children. Unique molecular identifiers tagged the TCRbeta library. TCRdb independently ran MiXCR on the PCR reads; one entry per CDR3 protein. This table has some 200,000 distinct CDR3 sequences, roughly 6.8% appearing once. The source was PBMCs from the stem cell graft donor, collected from the stem cell graft. These receptors were collected from a human donor who donated a stem cell graft to a child with Wiskott-Aldrich syndrome.

V usage is TRBV4-1 and J usage is TRBJ1-1; D call uncertain. Germline CDR1 is MGHRA and CDR2 is YSYEKL. With 4 bases removed from V and 6 bases from J, the gap between germline ends came to 18 bases. This CDR3 is built from 15 residues. Here the CDR3 reads CASSPPGGIPAEAFF. The CDR3 coding sequence is TGCGCCAGCAGCCCTCCGGGAGGGATACCCGCTGAAGCTTTCTTT.

This clonotype was seen many times. CDR3 loop: CAIKPATGELFF. CDR3 sequence (DNA): TGTGCCATTAAACCAGCGACCGGGGAGCTGTTTTTT. The chain employs TRBV10-3 and TRBJ2-2, with D uncertain. Germline V CDR1 and CDR2: ENHRY, SYGVKD. V was trimmed by 9 bases and J by 5 bases, leaving 10 bases between them. The CDR3 sequence is 12 residues long.

This clonotype was observed many times. The rearrangement links TRBV5-6 to TRBJ2-7; possibly TRBD1 for D (6 bases). Trimming cost V 4 bases and J 4 bases, with 12 bases left between them. In germline, CDR1 is SGHDT, CDR2 YYEEEE. The CDR3 sequence is 13 residues long. The CDR3 sequence is CASSTGTPYEQYF. The CDR3 region has the DNA TGTGCCAGCAGCACCGGGACACCTTACGAGCAGTACTTC.

This clonotype was counted a few times. The CDR3: CASSSQPGGRQPQHF. The CDR3 DNA reads as TGTGCCAGCAGCTCCCAACCAGGGGGACGGCAGCCCCAGCATTTT. The chain links TRBV3-1 to TRBJ1-5, with 7 bases lining up with TRBD1. After removal of 5 bases from V and 7 bases from J, the junction contained 11 bases not matched to a gene. Germline assignment: CDR1 LGHDT and CDR2 YNNKEL (reference sequence). The CDR3 extends over 15 amino acids.

The table lists this clonotype with many counts. The V call is TRBV9, the J call TRBJ2-1, with 11 positions matching TRBD2. The CDR3 loop spans 16 amino acids. Germline CDR1 is SGDLS and CDR2 is YYNGEE. V lost 0 bases, J lost 3 bases, and 2 bases stayed unmatched. CDR3 amino acids: CASSVEGTSGYNEQFF. CDR3 DNA sequence: TGTGCCAGCAGCGTAGAGGGGACTAGCGGCTACAATGAGCAGTTCTTC.

This clonotype was seen more than once but under ten times. The V call is TRBV12-3 or TRBV12-4, the J call TRBJ2-1, with D perhaps TRBD1 or TRBD2 (5 bases each). Trimming pared 5 bases from V and 4 bases from J, leaving 21 bases between. The CDR3 sequence is 17 residues long. CDR3 sequence reads: CASSLRVPTEGYNEQFF. The CDR3 nucleotides read TGTGCCAGCAGTCTCCGCGTTCCGACAGAGGGGTACAATGAGCAGTTCTTC.

In its sample, this clonotype was seen many times. This rearrangement joins TRBV20-1 to TRBJ2-1; 8 positions agree with TRBD2. CDR3 length: 15 amino acids. The trim removed 5 bases at V and 1 base at J, leaving 7 bases unmatched. Per germline, CDR1 DFQATT and CDR2 SNEGSKA (reference sequence). The CDR3 DNA sequence: TGCAGTGCTTACGGACTAGCCCAATCCTACAATGAGCAGTTCTTC. Its translation is CSAYGLAQSYNEQFF.

The chain uses TRBV5-1 and TRBJ2-2, with D tentatively TRBD1 (6 bases). The CDR3 loop spans 16 amino acids. Trimming left V 4 bases short and J 5 bases short, with 18 bases between. Germline V gene lookup returns CDR1 SGHRS and CDR2 YFSETQ. The CDR3 DNA sequence: TGCGCCAGCAGCCCCGGCAGGGGCTTAAGGACCGGGGAGCTGTTTTTT. Amino acid sequence: CASSPGRGLRTGELFF. Variable domain in full (rest from reference TRBV5-1 and TRBJ2-2): KAGVTQTPRYLIKTRGQQVTLSCSPISGHRSVSWYQQTPGQGLQFLFEYFSETQRNKGNFPGRFSGRQFSNSRSEMNVSTLELGDSALYLCASSPGRGLRTGELFFGEGSRLTVL.

This clonotype was recorded many times. The V gene is TRBV5-1, the J gene TRBJ1-1; D gene unclear. Germline lookup yields CDR1 SGHRS and CDR2 YFSETQ. Trimming removed 4 bases from V and 1 base from J, with 2 bases in between. This CDR3 comprises 11 residues. The DNA of the CDR3 is TGCGCCAGCAGCAAGAACACTGAAGCTTTCTTT. Protein product: CASSKNTEAFF.

At least ten counts were recorded for this clonotype. The chain is built from TRBV6-5 and TRBJ2-7, with TRBD1 matching over 7 bases. The CDR3 consists of 15 residues. The germline V gene has CDR1 MNHEY and CDR2 SVGAGI. V gave up 8 bases and J gave up 0 bases; unmatched junction bases: 10. The CDR3 region is CASGRTGGSSYEQYF. The CDR3 DNA is TGTGCCAGCGGACGGACAGGTGGAAGCTCCTACGAGCAGTACTTC.

This sequence joins TRBV7-2 and TRBJ1-2; D ambiguous. CDR3 length: 14 amino acids. Germline V gives CDR1 SGHTA, CDR2 FQGNSA. Trimming took off 6 bases at V and 4 bases at J, with 15 bases between the two ends. The CDR3 DNA reads TGTGCCAGCAGTCCCCCCGAGGGAAGCTATGGCTACACCTTC. Protein: CASSPPEGSYGYTF.

In its sample, this clonotype was seen many times. The V gene is TRBV20-1, the J gene TRBJ2-1, with 9 bases that match TRBD2. V lost 5 bases to trimming and J lost 10 bases; unmatched junction nucleotides: 15. Germline V gene sequence: CDR1 DFQATT, CDR2 SNEGSKA (reference sequence). There are 15 residues in the CDR3. The CDR3 DNA reads as TGCAGTGCTTCCCACCACCCGGGACTAGCAGCGGAGCAGTTCTTC. This translates into CSASHHPGLAAEQFF.

This clonotype was detected many times. This chain links TRBV25-1 with TRBJ2-3; D is perhaps TRBD2 (5 bases). The CDR3 sequence is 17 residues long. Trimming removed 5 bases from V and 5 bases from J, with 23 bases in between. Germline V lookup: CDR1 MGHDK, CDR2 SYGVNS. This CDR3 is CASSPLRGLPGKDTQYF. DNA of the CDR3: TGTGCCAGCAGTCCCCTTAGAGGCCTACCGGGGAAAGATACGCAGTATTTT.

This clonotype was recorded at least ten times. CDR3 nucleotide sequence: TGTGCCAGCAGTTTCGGTGGGCAGGTCAGTCAGCCCCAGCATTTT. It codes for CASSFGGQVSQPQHF. V usage is TRBV28 and J usage is TRBJ1-5; D gene unclear. The CDR3 runs 15 residues. Germline CDR1 reads MDHEN; CDR2 reads SYDVKM. The V end lost 3 bases, the J end lost 6 bases, and 15 bases lay between the germline ends.

This clonotype came up many times. V gene TRBV10-2 combines with J gene TRBJ2-5; D is unclear. Trimming took off 2 bases at V and 7 bases at J, with 8 bases between the two ends. Germline-derived CDR1 and CDR2 are WSHSY and SAAADI. The CDR3 contains 12 residues. CDR3 nucleotides: TGCGCCAGCAGTGAGCCTACGGGGACCCAGTACTTC. Protein: CASSEPTGTQYF.

The genes are TRBV20-1 and TRBJ2-1; D is possibly TRBD2 (6 bases). The V and J ends lost 7 bases and 2 bases respectively, with 12 bases between them. The germline CDR1 and CDR2 sequences are DFQATT and SNEGSKA (reference sequence). The CDR3 is made up of 13 amino acids. CDR3 sequence reads: CSVGSGPYNEQFF. The CDR3, as DNA: TGCAGTGTGGGTAGCGGACCCTACAATGAGCAGTTCTTC.

The chain is built from TRBV6-1 and TRBJ1-2; no definite D call. Trimming removed 1 base from V and 4 bases from J, with 16 bases in between. This CDR3 is built from 16 residues. Germline CDR1 and CDR2: MNHNS and SASEGT. The CDR3 reads CASSEERATVSYGYTF. The CDR3 DNA reads as TGTGCCAGCAGTGAAGAGAGGGCCACAGTCTCCTATGGCTACACCTTC.

This clonotype showed up many times. This chain connects TRBV4-3 to TRBJ2-1; 9 bases match TRBD2. The CDR3 length is 16 residues. Trimming took 1 base from V and 7 from J; bases not matched to a gene: 8. Germline CDR1 reads LGHNA; CDR2 reads YSLEER. The CDR3 DNA reads as TGCGCCAGCAGCCAAGCGAAGACTAGCGGTCCTAATGAGCAGTTCTTC. Translation gives CASSQAKTSGPNEQFF.

The rearrangement joins TRBV29-1 to TRBJ1-1, with D maybe TRBD1 (5 bases). The germline CDR1 and CDR2 sequences are SQVTM and ANQGSEA. Trimming cost V 7 bases and J 4 bases, with 19 bases left between them. The CDR3 sequence is 14 residues long. The CDR3 here is CSALRGLPSTEAFF. As DNA, the CDR3 is TGCAGCGCACTGAGGGGTCTCCCTAGCACTGAAGCTTTCTTT.

In this sample, this clonotype turned up many times. The chain combines TRBV5-1 with TRBJ2-1, with 8 bases aligning to TRBD2. Germline loops: CDR1 SGHRS, CDR2 YFSETQ. This CDR3 comprises 14 residues. Unmatched junction bases numbered 8, after V lost 7 bases and J lost 5 bases. The CDR3 loop reads CASYSGNPNNEQFF. CDR3 bases: TGCGCCAGCTATAGCGGGAATCCTAACAATGAGCAGTTCTTC.

A note on this clonotype: The junction and the germline gene differ at one end; a read error may be behind it. The chain carries TRBV5-1 and TRBJ2-5; 7 bases line up with TRBD1. The CDR3 extends over 14 amino acids. CDR1 and CDR2 (germline): SGHRS, YFSETQ. CDR3 amino acids: CASSFDREQETQYF. The CDR3, as DNA: TGCGCCAGTAGCTTTGACAGGGAGCAAGAGACCCAGTACTTC.